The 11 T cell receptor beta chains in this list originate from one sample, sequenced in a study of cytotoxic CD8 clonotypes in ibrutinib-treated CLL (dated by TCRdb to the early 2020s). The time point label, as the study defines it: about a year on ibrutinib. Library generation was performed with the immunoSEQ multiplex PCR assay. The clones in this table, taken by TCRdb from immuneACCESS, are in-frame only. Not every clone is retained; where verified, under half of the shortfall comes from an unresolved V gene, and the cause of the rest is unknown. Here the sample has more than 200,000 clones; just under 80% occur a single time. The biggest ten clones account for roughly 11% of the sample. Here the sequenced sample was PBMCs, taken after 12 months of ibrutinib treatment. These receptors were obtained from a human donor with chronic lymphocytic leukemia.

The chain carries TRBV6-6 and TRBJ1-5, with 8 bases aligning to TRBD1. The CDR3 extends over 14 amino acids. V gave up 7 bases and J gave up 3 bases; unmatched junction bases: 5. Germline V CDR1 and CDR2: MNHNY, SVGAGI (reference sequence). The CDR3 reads CASKVDRDNQPQHF. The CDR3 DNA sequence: TGTGCCAGCAAGGTGGACAGGGACAATCAGCCCCAGCATTTT.

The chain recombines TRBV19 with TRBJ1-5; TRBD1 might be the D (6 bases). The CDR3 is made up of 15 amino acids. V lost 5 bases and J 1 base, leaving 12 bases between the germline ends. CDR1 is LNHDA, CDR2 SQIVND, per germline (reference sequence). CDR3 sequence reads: CASSGGHGSNQPQHF. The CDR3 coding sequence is TGTGCCAGTAGTGGGGGCCATGGCAGCAATCAGCCCCAGCATTTT. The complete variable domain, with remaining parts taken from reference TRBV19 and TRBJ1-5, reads DGGITQSPKYLFRKEGQNVTLSCEQNLNHDAMYWYRQDPGQGLRLIYYSQIVNDFQKGDIAEGYSVSREKKESFPLTVTSAQKNPTAFYLCASSGGHGSNQPQHFGDGTRLSIL.

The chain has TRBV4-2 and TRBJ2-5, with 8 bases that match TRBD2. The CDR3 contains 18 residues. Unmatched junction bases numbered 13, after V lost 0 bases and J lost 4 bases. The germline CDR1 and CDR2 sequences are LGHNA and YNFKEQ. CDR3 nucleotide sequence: TGTGCCAGCAGCCAAGATTTTAGTGGCGGGGGGCTAAGAGAGACCCAGTACTTC. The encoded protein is CASSQDFSGGGLRETQYF.

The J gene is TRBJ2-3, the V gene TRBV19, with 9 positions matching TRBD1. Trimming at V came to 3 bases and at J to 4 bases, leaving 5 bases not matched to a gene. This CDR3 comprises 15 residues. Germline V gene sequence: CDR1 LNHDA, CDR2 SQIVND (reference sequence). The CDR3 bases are TGTGCCAGTAGTATGGGACAGGGATACGCAGATACGCAGTATTTT. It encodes CASSMGQGYADTQYF.

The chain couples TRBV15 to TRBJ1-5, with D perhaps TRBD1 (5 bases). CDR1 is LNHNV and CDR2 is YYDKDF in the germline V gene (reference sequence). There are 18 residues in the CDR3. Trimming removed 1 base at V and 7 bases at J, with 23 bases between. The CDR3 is CATSRASLGTGSRQPQHF. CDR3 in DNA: TGTGCCACCAGCAGAGCCTCACTCGGTACAGGTTCCCGCCAGCCCCAGCATTTT.

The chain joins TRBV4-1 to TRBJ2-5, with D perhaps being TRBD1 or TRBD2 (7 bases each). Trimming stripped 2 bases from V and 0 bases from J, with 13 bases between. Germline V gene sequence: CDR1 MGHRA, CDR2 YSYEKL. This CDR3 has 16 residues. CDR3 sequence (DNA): TGCGCCAGCAGCCAAAAACAGGGGAGGGACCAAGAGACCCAGTACTTC. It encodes CASSQKQGRDQETQYF.

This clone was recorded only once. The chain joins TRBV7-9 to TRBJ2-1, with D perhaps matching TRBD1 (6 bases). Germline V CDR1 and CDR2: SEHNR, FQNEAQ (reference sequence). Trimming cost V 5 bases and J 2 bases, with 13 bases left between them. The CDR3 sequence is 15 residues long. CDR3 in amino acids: CASSAAGTTYNEQFF. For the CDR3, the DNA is TGTGCCAGCAGCGCGGCCGGGACAACCTACAATGAGCAGTTCTTC.

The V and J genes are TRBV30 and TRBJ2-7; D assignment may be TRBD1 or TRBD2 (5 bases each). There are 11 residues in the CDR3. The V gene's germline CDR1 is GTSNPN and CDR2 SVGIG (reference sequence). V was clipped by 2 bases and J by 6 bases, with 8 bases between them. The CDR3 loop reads CAWSPGGEQYF. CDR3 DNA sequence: TGTGCCTGGAGTCCTGGGGGCGAGCAGTACTTC. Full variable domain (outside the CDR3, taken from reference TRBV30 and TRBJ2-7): SQTIHQWPATLVQPVGSPLSLECTVEGTSNPNLYWYRQAAGRGLQLLFYSVGIGQISSEVPQNLSASRPQDRQFILSSKKLLLSDSGFYLCAWSPGGEQYFGPGTRLTVT.

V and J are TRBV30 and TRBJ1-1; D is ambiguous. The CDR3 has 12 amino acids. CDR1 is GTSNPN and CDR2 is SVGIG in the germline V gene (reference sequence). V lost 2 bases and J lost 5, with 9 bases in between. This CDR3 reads CAWSLRRTEAFF. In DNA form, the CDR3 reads TGTGCCTGGAGTCTAAGAAGAACTGAAGCTTTCTTT.

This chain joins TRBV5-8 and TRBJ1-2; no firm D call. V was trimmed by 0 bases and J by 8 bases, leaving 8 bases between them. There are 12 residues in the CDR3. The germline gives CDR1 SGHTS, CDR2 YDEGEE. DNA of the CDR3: TGTGCCAGCAGCTTGGATGGGTGGGGCTACACCTTC. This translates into CASSLDGWGYTF.

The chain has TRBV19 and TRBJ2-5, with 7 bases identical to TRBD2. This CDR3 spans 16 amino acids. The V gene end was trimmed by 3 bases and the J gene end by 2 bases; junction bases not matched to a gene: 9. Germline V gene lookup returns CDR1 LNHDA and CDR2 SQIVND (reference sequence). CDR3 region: CASSITGGRYQETQYF. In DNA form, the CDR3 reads TGTGCCAGTAGTATTACGGGGGGACGATATCAAGAGACCCAGTACTTC.